This T cell receptor (beta chain) was captured in a study of blood T cell repertoires in COVID-19 (dated by TCRdb to 2019 to 2021). Regarding the research as a whole: Collaborator samples came from the United States, Italy and Spain and covered acute and convalescent phases of COVID-19. The prospective study material was composed of cDNA or gDNA derived from T cells, B-cell-depleted T cells, or PBMCs. The dataset comprised deeply sampled blood TCRbeta repertoires from subjects exposed to, actively infected with, or recovered from COVID-19. A freely available public database, intended as a resource for researchers studying the immune response to SARS-CoV-2, is where the repertoires were released. The samples were drawn from the first 160 participants of the ongoing ImmuneRACE study and from some 1,300 subjects provided by 6 global collaborators. A de-identified subject ID, COVID-19 status, age in years and sex were almost always included in the sample metadata. HLA class I and class II types, where available, came from metadata supplied by the sample provider rather than from assay-based typing. Overall results and qualifications from the work: Clinical and demographic metadata were provided uncurated, with the amount varying by source and participant.

TCRbeta CDR3 regions were amplified from genomic DNA by means of the immunoSEQ Assay, a bias-controlled multiplex PCR. On the authors' methods: The number of nucleated cells in each sample was estimated by amplification of reference gene primers within the assay. To quantify the absolute abundance of each unique TCRbeta CDR3 rearrangement, sequence reads were collapsed and filtered. For each sample, productive Simpson clonality was calculated as the square root of Simpson's diversity index across productive rearrangements. The source is immuneACCESS, and TCRdb retained only in-frame sequences with V and J called. Part of the clones is not carried over; for the studies checked, unresolved V genes explain less than half of this, and the remainder is unexplained. That table is the source of V, J and clone size, and D and trimming were worked out from the DNA. The table for this sample lists some 530,000 clones; 80% to 90% of them were counted only once. Clones ranked in the top ten supply approximately 2.9% of the sample.

The cysteine opens and the phenylalanine closes a CDR3 of 15 amino acids. Only CDR3 DNA is held: 45 bases, read in frame from base 1. Trimming costs V 0 bases and J 4 bases, and their ends lie 10 bases apart. The germline V gene gives CDR1 as SGDLS and CDR2 as YYNGEE. The collaborating institutions used their own protocols to collect whole blood in K2EDTA tubes. For TCRbeta analysis, collaborators shipped samples as frozen whole blood, isolated PBMCs, or DNA extracted from either of those sample types. A remark on this clone: Its antigen target is currently unknown. Base qualities were left out, and no much larger clone turns up one base away.

This TCR came from a human donor in a cohort sampled during active COVID-19. Specimen: peripheral blood. This chain is built from TRBV9 and TRBJ2-2; the D region possibly corresponds to TRBD1 (6 bases align). The CDR3 corresponds to CASSVAGARTGELFF. The DNA is TGTGCCAGCAGCGTAGCAGGGGCGCGCACCGGGGAGCTGTTTTTT. Supplemented by the reference TRBV9 and TRBJ2-2 proteins around the CDR3, the complete variable domain is DSGVTQTPKHLITATGQRVTLRCSPRSGDLSVYWYQQSLDQGLQFLIQYYNGEERAKGNILERFSAQQFPDLHSELNLSSLELGDSALYFCASSVAGARTGELFFGEGSRLTVL.